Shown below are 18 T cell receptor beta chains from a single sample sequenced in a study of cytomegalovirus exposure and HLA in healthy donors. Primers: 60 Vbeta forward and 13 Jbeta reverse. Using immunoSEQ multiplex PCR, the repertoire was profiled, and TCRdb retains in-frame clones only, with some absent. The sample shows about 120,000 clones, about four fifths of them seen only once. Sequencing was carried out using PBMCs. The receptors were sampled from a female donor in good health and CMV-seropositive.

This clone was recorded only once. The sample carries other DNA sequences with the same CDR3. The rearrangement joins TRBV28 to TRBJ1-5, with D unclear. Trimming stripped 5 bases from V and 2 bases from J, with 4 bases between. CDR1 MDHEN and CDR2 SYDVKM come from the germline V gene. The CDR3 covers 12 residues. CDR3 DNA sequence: TGTGCCAGCAGTCCGGGCAATCAGCCCCAGCATTTT. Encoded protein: CASSPGNQPQHF.

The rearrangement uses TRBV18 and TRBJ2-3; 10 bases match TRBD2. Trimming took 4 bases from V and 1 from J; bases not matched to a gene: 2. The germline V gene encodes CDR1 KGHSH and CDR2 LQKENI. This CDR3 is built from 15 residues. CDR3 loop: CASSRTSGRTDTQYF. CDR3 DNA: TGTGCCAGCTCACGGACTAGCGGACGCACAGATACGCAGTATTTT.

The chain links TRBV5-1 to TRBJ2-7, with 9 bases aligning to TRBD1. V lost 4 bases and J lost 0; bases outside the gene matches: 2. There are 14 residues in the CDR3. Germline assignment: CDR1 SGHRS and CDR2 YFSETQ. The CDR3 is CASSMTGGSYEQYF. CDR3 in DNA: TGCGCCAGCAGCATGACAGGGGGCTCCTACGAGCAGTACTTC.

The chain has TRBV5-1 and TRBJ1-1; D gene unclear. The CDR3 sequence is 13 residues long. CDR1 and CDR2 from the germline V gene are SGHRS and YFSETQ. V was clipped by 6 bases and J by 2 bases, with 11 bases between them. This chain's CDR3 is CASKYGRNTEAFF. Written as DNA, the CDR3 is TGCGCCAGCAAATATGGCAGAAACACTGAAGCTTTCTTT. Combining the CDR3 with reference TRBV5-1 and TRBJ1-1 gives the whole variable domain KAGVTQTPRYLIKTRGQQVTLSCSPISGHRSVSWYQQTPGQGLQFLFEYFSETQRNKGNFPGRFSGRQFSNSRSEMNVSTLELGDSALYLCASKYGRNTEAFFGQGTRLTVV.

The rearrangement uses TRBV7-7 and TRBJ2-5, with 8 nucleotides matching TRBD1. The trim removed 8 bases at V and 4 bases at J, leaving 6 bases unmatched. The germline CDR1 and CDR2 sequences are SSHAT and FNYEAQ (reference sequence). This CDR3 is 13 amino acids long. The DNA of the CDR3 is TGTGCCAGCGGACAGGGAAAAGGAGAGACCCAGTACTTC. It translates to CASGQGKGETQYF.

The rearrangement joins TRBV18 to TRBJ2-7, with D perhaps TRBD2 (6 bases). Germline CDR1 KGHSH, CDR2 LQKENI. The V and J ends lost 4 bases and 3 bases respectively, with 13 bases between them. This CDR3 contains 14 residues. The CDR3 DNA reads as TGTGCCAGCTCACGGCAGGAGGGAGACTACGAGCAGTACTTC. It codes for CASSRQEGDYEQYF. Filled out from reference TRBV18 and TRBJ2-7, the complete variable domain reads NAGVMQNPRHLVRRRGQEARLRCSPMKGHSHVYWYRQLPEEGLKFMVYLQKENIIDESGMPKERFSAEFPKEGPSILRIQQVVRGDSAAYFCASSRQEGDYEQYFGPGTRLTVT.

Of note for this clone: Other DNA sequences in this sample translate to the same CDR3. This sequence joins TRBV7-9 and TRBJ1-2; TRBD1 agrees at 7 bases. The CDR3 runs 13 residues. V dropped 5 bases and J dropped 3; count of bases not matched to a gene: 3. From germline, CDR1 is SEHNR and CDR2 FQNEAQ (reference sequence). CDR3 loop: CASSPGTDYGYTF. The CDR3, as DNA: TGTGCCAGCAGCCCCGGGACAGACTATGGCTACACCTTC.

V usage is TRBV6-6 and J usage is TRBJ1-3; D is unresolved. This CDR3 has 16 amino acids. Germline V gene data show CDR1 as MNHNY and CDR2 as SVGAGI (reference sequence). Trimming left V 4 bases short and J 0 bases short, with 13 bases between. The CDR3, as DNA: TGTGCCAGCAGTTCCCATTGGCCTTCCTCTGGAAACACCATATATTTT. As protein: CASSSHWPSSGNTIYF.

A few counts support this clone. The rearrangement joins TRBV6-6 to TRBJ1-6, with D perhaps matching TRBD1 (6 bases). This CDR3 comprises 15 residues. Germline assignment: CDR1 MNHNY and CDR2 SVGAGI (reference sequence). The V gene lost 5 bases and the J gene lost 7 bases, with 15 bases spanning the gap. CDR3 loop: CASSSFGTQNSPLHF. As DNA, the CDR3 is TGTGCCAGCAGTAGCTTCGGGACACAGAATTCACCCCTCCACTTT.

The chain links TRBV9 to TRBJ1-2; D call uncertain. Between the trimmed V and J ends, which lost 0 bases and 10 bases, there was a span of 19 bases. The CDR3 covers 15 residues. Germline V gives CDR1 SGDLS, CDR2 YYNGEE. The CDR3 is CASSVGPVLTMDYTF. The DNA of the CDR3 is TGTGCCAGCAGCGTAGGTCCGGTATTAACTATGGACTACACCTTC.

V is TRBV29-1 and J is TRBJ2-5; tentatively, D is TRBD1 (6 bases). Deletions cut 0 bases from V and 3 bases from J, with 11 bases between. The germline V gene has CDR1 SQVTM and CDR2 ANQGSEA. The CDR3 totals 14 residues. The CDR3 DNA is TGCAGCGTTGAAGACGGGACATACAAAGAGACCCAGTACTTC. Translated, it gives CSVEDGTYKETQYF. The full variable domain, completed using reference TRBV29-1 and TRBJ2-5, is SAVISQKPSRDICQRGTSLTIQCQVDSQVTMMFWYRQQPGQSLTLIATANQGSEATYESGFVIDKFPISRPNLTFSTLTVSNMSPEDSSIYLCSVEDGTYKETQYFGPGTRLLVL.

The CDR3 reads CASSLSGVIDFYGYTF. Written as DNA, the CDR3 is TGTGCCAGCAGTTTATCGGGGGTGATAGATTTCTATGGCTACACCTTC. This rearrangement joins TRBV28 to TRBJ1-2; TRBD1 is a possible D gene (5 bases). The length of the CDR3 is 16 residues. Trimming pared 1 base from V and 4 bases from J, leaving 16 bases between. Looked up from germline, CDR1 is MDHEN and CDR2 is SYDVKM.

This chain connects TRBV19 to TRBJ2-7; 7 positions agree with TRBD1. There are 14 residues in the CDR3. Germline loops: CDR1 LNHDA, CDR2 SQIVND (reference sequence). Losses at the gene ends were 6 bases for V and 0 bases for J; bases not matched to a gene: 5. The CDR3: CASSVWDSSYEQYF. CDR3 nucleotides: TGTGCCAGTAGCGTTTGGGACAGCTCCTACGAGCAGTACTTC.

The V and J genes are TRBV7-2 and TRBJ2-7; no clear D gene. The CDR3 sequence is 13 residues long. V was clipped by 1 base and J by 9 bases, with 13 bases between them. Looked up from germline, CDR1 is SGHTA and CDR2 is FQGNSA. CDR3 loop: CASSLVAGPVQYF. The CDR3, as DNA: TGTGCCAGCAGCTTAGTCGCAGGCCCGGTGCAGTACTTC.

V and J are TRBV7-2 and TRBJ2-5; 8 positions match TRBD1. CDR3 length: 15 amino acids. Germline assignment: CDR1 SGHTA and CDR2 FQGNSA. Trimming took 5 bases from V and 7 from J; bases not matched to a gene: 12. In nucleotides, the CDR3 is TGTGCCAGCAGCCCCTCCAGGGGGCAGGGAGGGACCCAGTACTTC. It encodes CASSPSRGQGGTQYF.

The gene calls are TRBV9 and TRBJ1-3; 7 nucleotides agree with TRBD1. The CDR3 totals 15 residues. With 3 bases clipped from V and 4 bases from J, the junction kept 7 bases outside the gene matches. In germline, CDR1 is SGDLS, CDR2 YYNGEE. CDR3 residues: CASSALDRAGNTIYF. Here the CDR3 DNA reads TGTGCCAGCAGCGCTCTAGACAGGGCCGGAAACACCATATATTTT.

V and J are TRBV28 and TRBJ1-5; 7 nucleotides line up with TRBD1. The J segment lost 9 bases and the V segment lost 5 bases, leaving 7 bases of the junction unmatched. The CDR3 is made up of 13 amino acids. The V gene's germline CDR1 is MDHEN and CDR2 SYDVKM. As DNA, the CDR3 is TGTGCCAGCAGTCCAACAGGGGCCCTGCCCCAGCATTTT. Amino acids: CASSPTGALPQHF.

The CDR3 here is CASSGPGQGFYGYTF. As DNA, the CDR3 is TGTGCCAGCAGTGGACCGGGACAGGGTTTCTATGGCTACACCTTC. The V and J genes are TRBV2 and TRBJ1-2; 9 positions agree with TRBD1. The V and J ends lost 4 bases and 4 bases, in that order; junction bases with no gene match: 7. Germline V gene sequence: CDR1 SNHLY, CDR2 FYNNEI. This CDR3 contains 15 residues.